The text below deals with one T cell receptor (beta chain). Its antigen is not known. Second-dose recipients at about 4 or about 12 weeks were treated as one pooled group. The data are from a study of T cell responses to AZD1222 COVID-19 vaccine. Regarding the study as a whole: Baseline antibody screening turned up just a handful of seropositive AZD1222 recipients. Recipients of two AZD1222 doses showed rising Spike-specific TCR breadth and depth.

V lost 0 bases and J 4 bases, leaving 12 bases between the germline ends. Germline CDR1 is WSHSY and CDR2 is SAAADI. This CDR3 is 15 amino acids long. Profiling relied on immunoSEQ multiplex PCR, and the TCRdb table lists in-frame clones only, not all of them. The profile shows 55,000 to 65,000 clones, about 74% of them singletons. This TCR was recovered from an adult who received the AZD1222 COVID-19 vaccine. The J gene is TRBJ1-1, the V gene TRBV10-2; D is unclear. The specimen comprised peripheral blood, sampled 28 days after the second AZD1222 dose. The CDR3 spells CASSESLQQSTEAFF. Written as DNA, the CDR3 is TGCGCCAGCAGTGAGTCTCTACAGCAGAGCACTGAAGCTTTCTTT.